This TCR beta chain was retrieved from a study of cytomegalovirus exposure and HLA in healthy donors. Study background: The roughly 120 million unique TCR beta sequences, from approximately 170 million T cells, were found by an earlier analysis. The study's findings and limits: Later work showed greater clonal expansion in HLA-associated TCR beta chains than in equally common others. Presence/absence analyses assumed roughly uniform sequencing depth across donors, which may not hold.

Germline V lookup: CDR1 SSHAT, CDR2 FNYEAQ (reference sequence). This CDR3 is 14 amino acids long. PCR amplification relied on 60 Vbeta primers (plus 13 Jbeta primers). Clones were read by immunoSEQ multiplex PCR, and TCRdb kept only the in-frame ones, dropping some. The data hold about 94,000 clones, with approximately 66% observed a single time. Turning to this clone: As yet, its antigen is unknown. A junction boundary mismatches the germline segment, possibly from a read error.

The receptor was derived from a man aged 25-45 years in good health and CMV-seronegative. Sequencing input: PBMCs. The V gene is TRBV7-7, the J gene TRBJ2-5; TRBD2 matches 7 bases. Written as DNA, the CDR3 is TGTGCTAGCAGCTTGGGGGGGATCCAAGAGACCCAGTACTTC. Translating gives CASSLGGIQETQYF.